Listed here is a single TCR beta chain. Repertoires were generated with immunoSEQ multiplex PCR, while TCRdb's copy carries only in-frame clones and drops some. Among 110,000 or so clones listed, approximately 89% were seen once. Germline V gene lookup returns CDR1 SGHNT and CDR2 YYREEE (reference sequence). The CDR3 totals 14 residues. The V gene lost 4 bases and the J gene lost 8 bases, with 15 bases spanning the gap. The data stem from a study of T cell responses to AZD1222 COVID-19 vaccine. This chain joins TRBV5-4 and TRBJ1-4; D remains ambiguous. The sample was peripheral blood, taken 28 days after the second AZD1222 dose. The clonotype was recovered from an adult who received the AZD1222 COVID-19 vaccine. The CDR3 nucleotides read TGTGCCAGCAGCGCTCGGGCCCAGGAAGAAAAACTGTTTTTT. This encodes CASSARAQEEKLFF.